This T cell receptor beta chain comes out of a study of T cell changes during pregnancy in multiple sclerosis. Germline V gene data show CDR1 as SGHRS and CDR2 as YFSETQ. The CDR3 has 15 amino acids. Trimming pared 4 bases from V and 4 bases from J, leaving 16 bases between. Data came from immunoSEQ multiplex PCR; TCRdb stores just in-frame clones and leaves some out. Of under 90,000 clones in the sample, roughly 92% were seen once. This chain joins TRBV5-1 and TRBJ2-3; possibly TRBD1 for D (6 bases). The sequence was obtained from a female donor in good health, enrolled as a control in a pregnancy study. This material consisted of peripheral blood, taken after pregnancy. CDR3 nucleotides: TGCGCCAGCAGCCAAGGGGGAGCCTCCCCAGATACGCAGTATTTT. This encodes CASSQGGASPDTQYF.